This T cell receptor (beta chain) originates from a study of T-cell memory formation after mild COVID-19. Of note for this clonotype: Its antigen remains unidentified.

This CDR3 region has 14 residues. The ends lost 6 bases at V and 5 bases at J; junction bases unmatched: 4. Germline CDR1 SNHLY, CDR2 FYNNEI. General study points: Day 15 to 85 contractors were CD4/CD8 balanced; later expanders leaned CD4+.

MiXCR, run by TCRdb on the 5' RACE reads, gives a single entry per CDR3 protein. The table includes 350,000 to 500,000 distinct CDR3 sequences, around a quarter detected once. The sample comprised PBMCs or a T cell subset sorted from them (not recorded which). This sequence originates from an adult woman who had mild COVID-19 (a few samples of this study predate the infection). Cell type and time point are not known. The chain has TRBV2 and TRBJ2-2; TRBD1 matches 9 bases. This CDR3 is CASSLGTGTGELFF. The CDR3 nucleotides are TGTGCCAGCAGCCTTGGGACAGGGACCGGGGAGCTGTTTTTT.